This passage covers 27 T cell receptor beta chains from one sample sequenced in a study of blood T cell repertoires in COVID-19. TCRdb keeps only in-frame clones here, not all; method: immunoSEQ multiplex PCR. This sample yields 150,000 to 200,000 clones, of which over 85% are seen a single time; 2% belongs to the top ten. The sequenced material came from peripheral blood. These receptors were taken from a woman aged 60-75 years with COVID-19, enrolled during active disease.

This chain joins TRBV2 and TRBJ2-3, with TRBD2 matching over 10 bases. This CDR3 contains 15 residues. Germline assignment: CDR1 SNHLY and CDR2 FYNNEI. The V and J ends lost 5 bases and 6 bases, in that order; junction bases with no gene match: 8. CDR3 sequence reads: CASSIDSTSGDTQYF. CDR3 nucleotide sequence: TGTGCCAGCAGTATCGACTCGACTAGCGGGGATACGCAGTATTTT.

The chain has TRBV6-2 or TRBV6-3 and TRBJ2-5; 9 nucleotides match TRBD2. The germline V gene encodes CDR1 MNHEY and CDR2 SVGEGT. V gave up 0 bases and J gave up 7 bases; unmatched junction bases: 12. The CDR3 extends over 17 amino acids. The CDR3 region has the DNA TGTGCCAGCAGTTACTCGGGAGCGGGGGGCCCCCGGGGGACCCAGTACTTC. This encodes CASSYSGAGGPRGTQYF.

The chain combines TRBV3-1 (or the pseudogene TRBV3-2) with TRBJ2-7; TRBD2 matches at 9 bases. The germline CDR1 and CDR2 sequences are LGHDT and YNNKEL (reference sequence). After removal of 3 bases from V and 7 bases from J, the junction contained 13 bases not matched to a gene. This CDR3 is 16 amino acids long. The CDR3 loop reads CASSHQILAGYPEQYF. CDR3 bases: TGTGCCAGCAGCCACCAGATCCTAGCGGGGTATCCAGAGCAGTACTTC.

The gene calls are TRBV29-1 and TRBJ1-2; no clear D gene. The germline gives CDR1 SQVTM, CDR2 ANQGSEA. The CDR3 contains 15 residues. V was trimmed by 5 bases and J by 3 bases, leaving 19 bases between them. CDR3 residues: CSVSGENGGHYGYTF. The CDR3 region has the DNA TGCAGCGTTAGTGGAGAGAACGGCGGCCACTATGGCTACACCTTC.

CDR3 sequence reads: CASSAGYNEQFF. In DNA, the CDR3 is TGTGCCAGCAGTGCCGGGTACAATGAGCAGTTCTTC. This chain uses TRBV12-3 or TRBV12-4 with TRBJ2-1; unclear D gene. CDR3 length: 12 residues. V was cut by 5 bases and J by 4 bases, with 6 bases left in between.

V usage is TRBV7-2 and J usage is TRBJ2-3, with TRBD2 matching over 11 bases. Germline V gene data show CDR1 as SGHTA and CDR2 as FQGNSA. V shed 2 bases, J shed 0 bases, and the junction held 1 base outside the gene matches. The CDR3 contains 16 residues. CDR3 DNA: TGTGCCAGCAGCTTACTAGCGGGGGGTAGCACAGATACGCAGTATTTT. Translated: CASSLLAGGSTDTQYF. Complete variable domain (other parts from reference TRBV7-2 and TRBJ2-3): GAGVSQSPSNKVTEKGKDVELRCDPISGHTALYWYRQSLGQGLEFLIYFQGNSAPDKSGLPSDRFSAERTGGSVSTLTIQRTQQEDSAVYLCASSLLAGGSTDTQYFGPGTRLTVL.

This sequence joins TRBV10-3 and TRBJ1-2, with D maybe TRBD1 (5 bases). This CDR3 has 13 amino acids. Trimming shortened V by 7 bases and J by 8 bases, and 17 bases separated the two germline ends. Germline V gives CDR1 ENHRY, CDR2 SYGVKD. CDR3 loop: CAITTIGGTGYTF. The CDR3 DNA follows: TGTGCCATCACCACGATTGGGGGGACGGGCTACACCTTC.

Only one count was recorded for this clone. CDR3 amino acids: CASSPLLEGYGYTF. CDR3 sequence (DNA): TGTGCCAGCAGCCCCCTCCTCGAGGGTTATGGCTACACCTTC. The rearrangement links TRBV7-9 to TRBJ1-2; D is undetermined. The germline V gene encodes CDR1 SEHNR and CDR2 FQNEAQ (reference sequence). This CDR3 is 14 amino acids long. V lost 5 bases to trimming and J lost 5 bases, with 15 bases between them.

The gene calls are TRBV18 and TRBJ2-7, with D perhaps TRBD1 (6 bases). This CDR3 region has 15 residues. Trimming took off 3 bases at V and 2 bases at J, with 14 bases between the two ends. Looked up from germline, CDR1 is KGHSH and CDR2 is LQKENI. The CDR3 here is CASSPGQKVTYEQYF. DNA for the CDR3: TGTGCCAGCTCACCCGGACAGAAAGTCACCTACGAGCAGTACTTC.

This clone occurred once. Within the sample, other DNA sequences also encode this same CDR3. The chain is built from TRBV7-9 and TRBJ1-1; D possibly corresponds to TRBD1 (5 bases). Trimming pared 1 base from V and 0 bases from J, leaving 6 bases between. The CDR3 spans 14 residues. Germline CDR1 reads SEHNR; CDR2 reads FQNEAQ (reference sequence). CDR3 residues: CASSLEGVNTEAFF. The CDR3, as DNA: TGTGCCAGCAGCTTAGAAGGGGTGAACACTGAAGCTTTCTTT.

This clone was recorded once. The J gene is TRBJ2-3, the V gene TRBV4-3, with 8 bases fitting TRBD2. Germline loops: CDR1 LGHNA, CDR2 YSLEER. With V trimmed by 0 bases and J by 4 bases, 6 bases remained unmatched. This CDR3 is built from 16 residues. The CDR3 loop reads CASSQDPGGESDTQYF. The CDR3 DNA reads TGCGCCAGCAGCCAAGATCCGGGGGGGGAGTCAGATACGCAGTATTTT.

V gene TRBV19 combines with J gene TRBJ1-5, with TRBD1 matching 8 bases. CDR1 is LNHDA, CDR2 SQIVND, per germline (reference sequence). Unmatched junction bases numbered 12, after V lost 5 bases and J lost 9 bases. The CDR3 sequence is 15 residues long. The DNA for the CDR3 is TGTGCCAGTAGTGGTGGACAGGGCCGTATTCGGCCCCAGCATTTT. As protein: CASSGGQGRIRPQHF.

The CDR3 nucleotides are TGTGCCAGCAGCTTACCAATGGGCAGGGTGGAGACCCAGTACTTC. Translation gives CASSLPMGRVETQYF. This sequence joins TRBV7-2 and TRBJ2-5, with a weak D call TRBD1 (5 bases). The CDR3 has 15 amino acids. Germline lookup yields CDR1 SGHTA and CDR2 FQGNSA. Trimming pared 2 bases from V and 5 bases from J, leaving 15 bases between. The full variable domain, rest sourced from reference TRBV7-2 and TRBJ2-5, is GAGVSQSPSNKVTEKGKDVELRCDPISGHTALYWYRQSLGQGLEFLIYFQGNSAPDKSGLPSDRFSAERTGGSVSTLTIQRTQQEDSAVYLCASSLPMGRVETQYFGPGTRLLVL.

The chain employs TRBV4-3 and TRBJ2-2, with D maybe TRBD1 (5 bases). Trimming removed 3 bases from V and 7 bases from J, with 6 bases in between. The CDR3 length is 12 residues. The germline V gene has CDR1 LGHNA and CDR2 YSLEER. The CDR3 loop is CASSHQGGELFF. For the CDR3, the DNA is TGCGCCAGCAGCCATCAGGGCGGGGAGCTGTTTTTT.

The chain employs TRBV7-3 and TRBJ1-3, with 12 bases identical to TRBD1. V was clipped by 5 bases and J by 4 bases; unmatched bases: 6. The CDR3 covers 16 residues. The germline CDR1 and CDR2 sequences are SGHTA and FQGTGA. The CDR3 sequence: CASSPGQGAFGNTIYF. CDR3 DNA: TGTGCCAGCAGCCCGGGACAGGGGGCATTCGGAAACACCATATATTTT.

Of note for this clone: The sample carries other DNA sequences with the same CDR3. The CDR3 coding sequence is TGTGCCAGCAGCCTTCTTAGCAATCAGCCCCAGCATTTT. It codes for CASSLLSNQPQHF. The chain uses TRBV6-2 or TRBV6-3 and TRBJ1-5; D gene ambiguous. This CDR3 has 13 residues. The V and J ends lost 6 bases and 0 bases respectively, with 6 bases between them. Per germline, CDR1 MNHEY and CDR2 SVGEGT.

The chain is built from TRBV7-9 and TRBJ1-1; the match to TRBD1 covers 8 bases. The V segment lost 1 base and the J segment 1 base; nucleotides outside the gene matches: 5. From germline, CDR1 is SEHNR and CDR2 FQNEAQ (reference sequence). The CDR3 contains 16 residues. CDR3 in DNA: TGTGCCAGCAGCTTAGATATTGGACAGGGGAACACTGAAGCTTTCTTT. It encodes CASSLDIGQGNTEAFF. The full variable domain, with the rest looked up from reference TRBV7-9 and TRBJ1-1, is DTGVSQNPRHKITKRGQNVTFRCDPISEHNRLYWYRQTLGQGPEFLTYFQNEAQLEKSRLLSDRFSAERPKGSFSTLEIQRTEQGDSAMYLCASSLDIGQGNTEAFFGQGTRLTVV.

This sequence joins TRBV7-8 and TRBJ1-1; D not certain. The V gene's germline CDR1 is SGHVS and CDR2 FQNEAQ. Trimming cost V 2 bases and J 5 bases, with 18 bases left between them. The CDR3 has 16 amino acids. Written as DNA, the CDR3 is TGTGCCAGCAGCTTACGGGTTCGGACGAGGGATACTGAAGCTTTCTTT. Protein: CASSLRVRTRDTEAFF.

This chain joins TRBV11-2 and TRBJ1-2, with 10 bases matching TRBD1. With 0 bases clipped from V and 4 bases from J, the junction kept 14 bases outside the gene matches. This CDR3 comprises 19 residues. From germline, CDR1 is SGHAT and CDR2 FQNNGV. The CDR3 loop reads CASSLDLGDRGSRGYGYTF. CDR3 DNA sequence: TGTGCCAGCAGCTTAGATCTTGGGGACAGGGGCTCGAGAGGCTATGGCTACACCTTC.

The J gene is TRBJ1-2, the V gene TRBV7-9; no clear D. The CDR3 consists of 14 residues. V was pared by 6 bases and J by 3 bases, with 14 bases between. Germline-derived CDR1 and CDR2 are SEHNR and FQNEAQ (reference sequence). This CDR3 reads CASRYVGRDYGYTF. The CDR3 DNA follows: TGTGCCAGCAGATACGTGGGGAGGGACTATGGCTACACCTTC.

Comment on this clone: A read error may produce the germline difference seen at one junction end. This rearrangement joins TRBV27 to TRBJ1-2; a weak D match, TRBD1 (5 bases). CDR3 length equals 12 residues. Per germline, CDR1 MNHEY and CDR2 SMNVEV (reference sequence). CDR3 sequence: CASSSTPGLPIF. The DNA of the CDR3 is TGTGCCAGCAGTTCTACCCCGGGACTCCCCATCTTC.

The V and J genes are TRBV7-3 and TRBJ2-3; 10 positions agree with TRBD2. The V gene's germline CDR1 is SGHTA and CDR2 FQGTGA. Trimming removed 8 bases from V and 5 bases from J; junction bases left unmatched: 10. The CDR3 runs to 15 residues. CDR3 coding DNA: TGTGCCAGCGGGGCTAGCGGGGGATCCGGAGATACGCAGTATTTT. As protein: CASGASGGSGDTQYF.

The V and J genes are TRBV6-6 and TRBJ1-4; TRBD1 matches 7 bases. CDR1 and CDR2 (germline): MNHNY, SVGAGI (reference sequence). Trimming at V came to 6 bases and at J to 3 bases, leaving 4 bases not matched to a gene. This CDR3 has 14 amino acids. CDR3 sequence reads: CASRKDRSNEKLFF. CDR3 DNA sequence: TGTGCCAGCAGAAAGGACAGGTCTAATGAAAAACTGTTTTTT.

As to this clone: The junction and the germline gene differ at one end; a read error may be behind it. This sequence joins TRBV7-7 and TRBJ2-2; D is unresolved. This CDR3 contains 14 residues. Per the germline V gene, CDR1 is SSHAT and CDR2 is FNYEAQ (reference sequence). CDR3 region: CASSKDTSIGELFF. The DNA of the CDR3 is TGTGCTAGCAGCAAAGACACATCCATCGGGGAGCTGTTTTTT.

This clone was seen just once. This sequence joins TRBV11-2 and TRBJ1-4, with a weak D call TRBD1 (6 bases). Germline CDR1 and CDR2: SGHAT and FQNNGV. This CDR3 has 15 residues. Trimming left V 5 bases short and J 7 bases short, with 17 bases between. CDR3: CASSVARGWGEKLFF. The CDR3 DNA reads as TGTGCCAGCAGCGTAGCCAGGGGCTGGGGTGAAAAACTGTTTTTT.

J is TRBJ1-1 and V is TRBV7-9; 9 bases agree with TRBD1. The V and J ends lost 1 base and 1 base, in that order; junction bases with no gene match: 7. The germline gives CDR1 SEHNR, CDR2 FQNEAQ (reference sequence). The CDR3 totals 17 residues. CDR3 DNA sequence: TGTGCCAGCAGCTTAGAGCCCGGACAGGGGACGAACACTGAAGCTTTCTTT. Translation: CASSLEPGQGTNTEAFF.

The chain is built from TRBV12-3 or TRBV12-4 and TRBJ2-7; TRBD1 aligns across 7 bases. After removal of 6 bases from V and 3 bases from J, the junction contained 5 bases not matched to a gene. The CDR3 runs 13 residues. The CDR3 DNA reads as TGTGCCAGCAGCCCGGGACAGAACTACGAGCAGTACTTC. Encoded protein: CASSPGQNYEQYF.